This T cell receptor (beta chain) was obtained from a study of shared clonotypes between healthy human individuals. Germline V CDR1 and CDR2: MNHEY, SMNVEV (reference sequence). V was clipped by 2 bases and J by 5 bases; unmatched bases: 15. CDR3 size: 17 residues. Only in-frame clones appear in the TCRdb table, and some are missing; sequencing was by immunoSEQ multiplex PCR. The top ten clones hold more than 0.35% of a sample with over 2 million clones, roughly 90% of them seen once. The sequenced sample was naive CD4+ T cells from PBMCs. Regarding subset: CD45RA+ positively selected. V is TRBV27 and J is TRBJ2-7; TRBD1 matches 7 bases. This TCR was recovered from a man in his late teens or twenties in good health. Some clones in this sample may be carry-over from other donors' samples. CDR3 residues: CASSLGWSPTGLDEQYF. The CDR3 DNA reads TGTGCCAGCAGTTTAGGCTGGTCTCCGACAGGGCTAGACGAGCAGTACTTC.